Listed below are T cell receptor beta chains from one sample, sequenced in a study of CD8 T cells in ankylosing spondylitis. TCRdb fed the 5' RACE reads into MiXCR, producing one record per CDR3 protein. The top ten hold roughly 9% of the sample, which has under 400,000 distinct CDR3 sequences, around 10% seen once. The sample taken for sequencing was blood, either unsorted or a sorted T cell fraction (not recorded which). The receptors stem from a female donor with ankylosing spondylitis or in good health (not recorded which). The CDR3 runs from the conserved cysteine through the conserved F or W. Each record gives: V gene, D gene, J gene, clone size, CDR3 protein, CDR3 DNA. The D gene is left open where the match is weak. The size entry is marked missing in some rows and otherwise reads once, few, many or a size class.

>TRBV7-2|NA|TRBJ1-1|few
CASSLASLRDRPNTEAFF
TGTGCCAGCAGCTTAGCGTCTTTGCGGGACCGACCGAACACTGAAGCTTTCTTT
>TRBV7-2|NA|TRBJ2-3|few
CASSAFLVGDTQYF
TGTGCCAGCAGCGCATTTCTAGTTGGGGATACGCAGTATTTT
>TRBV20-1|TRBD2|TRBJ2-7|many
CSAESGRRSYEQYF
TGCAGTGCTGAGAGCGGGAGGAGATCCTACGAGCAGTACTTC
>TRBV7-2|TRBD2|TRBJ2-1|NA
CASSLAPSGSSYNEQFF
TGTGCCAGCAGCTTAGCTCCTAGCGGGAGCTCCTACAATGAGCAGTTCTTC
>TRBV20-1|NA|TRBJ1-2|many
CSASSEYGYTF
TGCAGTGCTAGCAGCGAGTATGGCTACACCTTC
>TRBV7-2|NA|TRBJ1-5|NA
CASSSQWTANGQPQHF
TGTGCCAGCAGCTCCCAGTGGACAGCAAACGGTCAGCCCCAGCATTTT
>TRBV20-1|TRBD2|TRBJ2-3|many
CSASSRGGVSTDTQYF
TGCAGTGCCTCGAGTCGGGGGGGGGTTAGCACAGATACGCAGTATTTT
>TRBV4-3|NA|TRBJ1-1|many
CASSQGEGRGTEAFF
TGCGCCAGCAGCCAAGGAGAGGGGCGGGGAACTGAAGCTTTCTTT
>TRBV12-3/TRBV12-4|NA|TRBJ2-1|many
CASTPLGRYNEQFF
TGTGCCAGCACGCCTCTGGGACGGTACAATGAGCAGTTCTTC
>TRBV20-1|NA|TRBJ2-5|many
CSAKKGVPTQETQYF
TGCAGTGCCAAAAAGGGAGTCCCGACCCAAGAGACCCAGTACTTC
>TRBV27|NA|TRBJ1-2|many
CASSPGTYNLHGYTF
TGTGCCAGCAGTCCTGGGACCTACAACCTCCATGGCTACACCTTC
>TRBV28|TRBD1|TRBJ2-7|NA
CASQPGQTTYEQYF
TGTGCCAGCCAACCGGGACAGACGACCTACGAGCAGTACTTC
>TRBV20-1|NA|TRBJ1-1|many
CSATRDNVWTEAFF
TGCAGTGCTACCCGGGACAACGTATGGACTGAAGCTTTCTTT
>TRBV24-1|TRBD2|TRBJ2-1|NA
CATSDHNRLAGGRGEQFF
TGTGCCACCAGTGACCATAACCGCCTAGCGGGAGGTAGAGGTGAGCAGTTCTTC
>TRBV5-1|TRBD2|TRBJ2-7|many
CASSPTSGRIYEQYF
TGCGCCAGCAGCCCGACTAGCGGGAGGATCTACGAGCAGTACTTC
>TRBV20-1|TRBD1|TRBJ1-6|many
CSASQPRDRNSPLHF
TGCAGTGCTTCCCAACCCCGGGACAGAAATTCACCCCTCCACTTT
>TRBV5-1|NA|TRBJ2-2|many
CASSPRLLTANTGELFF
TGCGCCAGCAGCCCTCGTCTTCTGACGGCGAACACCGGGGAGCTGTTTTTT
>TRBV9|TRBD2|TRBJ2-3|many
CASSEMSGGVSTDTQYF
TGTGCCAGCAGCGAGATGAGCGGGGGGGTAAGCACAGATACGCAGTATTTT
>TRBV10-3|TRBD2|TRBJ2-2|many
CAISGGLAGETGELFF
TGTGCCATCAGTGGGGGACTAGCGGGAGAGACCGGGGAGCTGTTTTTT
>TRBV5-1|NA|TRBJ2-2|many
CASSLAFGGAGELFF
TGCGCCAGCAGCTTGGCCTTTGGGGGAGCCGGGGAGCTGTTTTTT
>TRBV20-1|TRBD1|TRBJ2-7|many
CSAREQGTYEQYF
TGCAGTGCTAGGGAACAGGGGACCTACGAGCAGTACTTC
>TRBV7-2|NA|TRBJ2-3|NA
CASSPRTDWSPDTQYF
TGTGCCAGCAGCCCCCGCACAGATTGGAGTCCAGATACGCAGTATTTT